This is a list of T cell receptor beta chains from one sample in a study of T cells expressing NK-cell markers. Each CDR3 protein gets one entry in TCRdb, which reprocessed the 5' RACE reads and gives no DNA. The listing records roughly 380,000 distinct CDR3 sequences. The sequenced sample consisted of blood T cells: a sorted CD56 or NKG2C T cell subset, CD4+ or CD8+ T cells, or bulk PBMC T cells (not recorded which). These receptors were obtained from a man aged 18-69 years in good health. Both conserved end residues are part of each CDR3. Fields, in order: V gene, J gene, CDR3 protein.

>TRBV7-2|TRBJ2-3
CASTVRSGGTSTDTQYF
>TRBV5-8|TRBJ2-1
CASSPWTSGGTEQFF
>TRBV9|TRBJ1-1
CASSVVGGNTEAFF
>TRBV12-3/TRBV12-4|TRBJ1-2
CASSRNRDYGYTF
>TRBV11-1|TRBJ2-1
CASSLTVTTGTRIRGNEQFF
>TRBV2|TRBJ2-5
CASRETEAQYF
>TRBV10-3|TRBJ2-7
CAISGHTSSSYEQYF
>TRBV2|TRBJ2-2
CASSRTSAGELFF
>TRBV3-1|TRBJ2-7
CASSQGLASSYEQYF
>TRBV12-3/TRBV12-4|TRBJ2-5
CASSYRSGTTFGETQYF
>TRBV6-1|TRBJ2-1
CASRGSTRLRNNEQFF
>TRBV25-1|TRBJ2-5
CASSAPWELVETQYF
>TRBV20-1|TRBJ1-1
CSARIQGTHTEAFF
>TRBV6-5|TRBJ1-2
CASSYRNRGYGYTF
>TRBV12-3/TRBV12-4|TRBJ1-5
CASSLVLAGGADQPQHF
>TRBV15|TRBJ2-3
CATSRGDRMGADTQYF
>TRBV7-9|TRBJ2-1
CASSSPDSRSYNEQFF
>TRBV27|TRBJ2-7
CASSLGRPLGEQYF
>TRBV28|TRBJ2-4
CASSLPGRGGNIQYF